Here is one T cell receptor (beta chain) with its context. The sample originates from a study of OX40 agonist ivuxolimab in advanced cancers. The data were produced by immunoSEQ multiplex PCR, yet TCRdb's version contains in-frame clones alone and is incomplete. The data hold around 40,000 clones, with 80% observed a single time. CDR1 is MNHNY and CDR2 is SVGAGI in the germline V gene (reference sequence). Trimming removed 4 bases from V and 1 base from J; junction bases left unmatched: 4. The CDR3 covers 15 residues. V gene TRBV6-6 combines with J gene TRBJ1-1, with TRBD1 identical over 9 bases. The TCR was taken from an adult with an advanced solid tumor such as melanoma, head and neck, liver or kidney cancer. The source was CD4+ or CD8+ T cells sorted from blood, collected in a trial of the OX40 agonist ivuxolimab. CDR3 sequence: CASSSGTGWNTEAFF. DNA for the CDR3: TGTGCCAGCAGTTCAGGGACAGGGTGGAACACTGAAGCTTTCTTT.